The text below deals with one T cell receptor (beta chain). The entry originates in a study of OX40 agonist ivuxolimab in advanced cancers. The data were produced by immunoSEQ multiplex PCR, yet TCRdb's version contains in-frame clones alone and is incomplete. This sample has 70,000 to 100,000 clones, with approximately 80% found just once. Losses at the gene ends were 3 bases for V and 5 bases for J; bases not matched to a gene: 9. This CDR3 has 16 residues. Germline V lookup: CDR1 SGHRS, CDR2 YFSETQ. The specimen was CD4+ or CD8+ T cells sorted from blood, collected in a trial of the OX40 agonist ivuxolimab. The chain couples TRBV5-1 to TRBJ2-1; 9 bases are shared with TRBD2. The receptor was isolated from an adult with an advanced solid tumor such as melanoma, head and neck, liver or kidney cancer. CDR3 DNA: TGCGCCAGCAGCTCTTGGCAAGCGGGGGGAAACAATGAGCAGTTCTTC. This sequence encodes CASSSWQAGGNNEQFF.